This T cell receptor beta chain was captured in a study of T-cell reconstitution after alpha-beta-depleted transplantation in children. For TCRbeta, the library was prepared with unique molecular identifiers. One entry per CDR3 protein, called by TCRdb with MiXCR from the PCR reads. This table holds roughly 120,000 distinct CDR3 sequences, over 9% found once. This receptor was taken from a human donor who donated a stem cell graft to a child with acute lymphoblastic leukemia. Sequencing was performed on PBMCs from the stem cell graft donor, taken from the stem cell graft.

CDR3 in amino acids: CASSGQIAGGGNEQFF. CDR3 DNA: TGTGCCAGCAGCGGCCAGATAGCGGGAGGAGGCAATGAGCAGTTCTTC. The V and J genes are TRBV3-1 and TRBJ2-1, with 10 bases that match TRBD2. The V and J ends lost 5 bases and 6 bases, in that order; junction bases with no gene match: 10. The CDR3 sequence is 16 residues long. Germline V gives CDR1 LGHDT, CDR2 YNNKEL (reference sequence).